The 28 T cell receptor beta chains below were found in one sample sequenced in a study of cytomegalovirus exposure and HLA in healthy donors. Vbeta (60) and Jbeta (13) primers were used in the PCR. Method: immunoSEQ multiplex PCR; TCRdb's copy keeps in-frame clones and lacks some. The data contain about 120,000 clones, around 73% of them singletons. Sequencing input: PBMCs. The receptor source for this set is a woman aged 25 to 39 in good health and CMV-seropositive.

The V gene is TRBV9, the J gene TRBJ2-5; unclear D gene. Gene TRBJ2-7 matches the end of the DNA better, so the J call may be wrong. This CDR3 contains 11 residues. Germline loops: CDR1 SGDLS, CDR2 YYNGEE. CDR3 loop: CASSVGYEQYF. CDR3 nucleotides: TGTGCCAGCAGCGTAGGATACGAGCAGTACTTC.

As regards this clone: One end of the junction fails to match germline, which may point to a read error. The chain combines TRBV19 with TRBJ1-1, with D tentatively TRBD1 (6 bases). Germline V gene sequence: CDR1 LNHDA, CDR2 SQIVND (reference sequence). CDR3 length equals 14 residues. CDR3 loop: CASRNSGTITGAFF. In DNA form, the CDR3 reads TGTGCCAGTAGAAATTCCGGGACAATTACTGGAGCTTTCTTT.

This clone was counted between two and nine times. J is TRBJ1-2 and V is TRBV6-5, with D possibly matching TRBD1 (5 bases). Trimming stripped 1 base from V and 4 bases from J, with 13 bases between. This CDR3 contains 15 residues. The germline CDR1 and CDR2 sequences are MNHEY and SVGAGI. The CDR3, as DNA: TGTGCCAGCAGTTACTACCCTGACAGCAGCTATGGCTACACCTTC. It encodes CASSYYPDSSYGYTF.

The J gene is TRBJ1-1, the V gene TRBV11-2; TRBD1 might be the D (5 bases). Trimming removed 7 bases at V and 3 bases at J, with 9 bases between. The CDR3 has 12 residues. The germline V gene encodes CDR1 SGHAT and CDR2 FQNNGV. The CDR3 loop is CASIREDTEAFF. The CDR3 coding sequence is TGTGCCAGCATCAGGGAGGACACTGAAGCTTTCTTT.

This sequence joins TRBV19 and TRBJ1-1; TRBD1 matches 8 bases. This CDR3 has 15 residues. Losses at the gene ends were 6 bases for V and 1 base for J; bases not matched to a gene: 7. CDR1 is LNHDA, CDR2 SQIVND, per germline (reference sequence). In DNA, the CDR3 is TGTGCCAGTAGGGCGGACAGGGCTACGAACACTGAAGCTTTCTTT. As protein: CASRADRATNTEAFF.

The rearrangement uses TRBV27 and TRBJ2-7, with 7 bases lining up with TRBD1. The CDR3 is 14 residues long. CDR1 and CDR2 (germline): MNHEY, SMNVEV (reference sequence). Unmatched junction bases numbered 5, after V lost 5 bases and J lost 1 base. CDR3 bases: TGTGCCAGCAGTCCAGGGGACAGATCCTACGAGCAGTACTTC. Protein: CASSPGDRSYEQYF.

The V and J genes are TRBV10-3 and TRBJ2-5, with no clear D. This CDR3 has 13 amino acids. Per the germline V gene, CDR1 is ENHRY and CDR2 is SYGVKD. V was clipped by 3 bases and J by 4 bases, with 9 bases between them. DNA of the CDR3: TGTGCCATCAGTGAAAATCGCGGAGAGACCCAGTACTTC. Protein: CAISENRGETQYF.

The J gene is TRBJ2-2, the V gene TRBV11-3, with 9 bases lining up with TRBD2. V lost 5 bases, J lost 1 base, and 5 bases stayed unmatched. Germline CDR1 SGHNT, CDR2 YENEEA. The CDR3 covers 16 residues. The CDR3 region has the DNA TGTGCCAGCAGCCGGGGACTAGCTGAGAACACCGGGGAGCTGTTTTTT. Protein sequence: CASSRGLAENTGELFF.

The rearrangement joins TRBV5-1 to TRBJ2-1, with D tentatively TRBD2 (6 bases). This CDR3 contains 16 residues. The germline gives CDR1 SGHRS, CDR2 YFSETQ. V was shortened by 0 bases and J by 7 bases, with 17 bases between the two germline ends. In nucleotides, the CDR3 is TGCGCCAGCAGCTTGGGAGGACTCGGGAGTTGGAATGAGCAGTTCTTC. Translating gives CASSLGGLGSWNEQFF.

This clone was seen more than once but under ten times. The chain is built from TRBV19 and TRBJ1-4; possible D gene TRBD1, 6 bases. There are 15 residues in the CDR3. V shed 6 bases and J shed 10 bases, with 21 bases lying between them. Germline CDR1 reads LNHDA; CDR2 reads SQIVND (reference sequence). The CDR3 here is CASSLQGQGVGKLFF. CDR3 coding DNA: TGTGCCAGTAGCCTACAGGGACAAGGGGTGGGAAAACTGTTTTTT.

The chain links TRBV9 to TRBJ1-4, with 8 positions matching TRBD1. The ends lost 4 bases at V and 10 bases at J; junction bases unmatched: 9. The CDR3 loop spans 14 amino acids. In germline, CDR1 is SGDLS, CDR2 YYNGEE. The CDR3 loop is CASSSDRGAAKLFF. The CDR3 DNA is TGTGCCAGCAGCTCTGACAGGGGAGCGGCAAAACTGTTTTTT.

This clone has only one observation. J is TRBJ2-3 and V is TRBV7-3; 7 positions match TRBD1. The trim removed 6 bases at V and 1 base at J, leaving 1 base unmatched. Germline V gene sequence: CDR1 SGHTA, CDR2 FQGTGA. The CDR3 runs to 13 residues. CDR3 loop: CASRGTGTDTQYF. The CDR3 DNA reads as TGTGCCAGCAGAGGGACAGGCACAGATACGCAGTATTTT.

V is TRBV18 and J is TRBJ1-1, with D maybe TRBD1 (6 bases). Per the germline V gene, CDR1 is KGHSH and CDR2 is LQKENI. This CDR3 has 12 residues. V dropped 5 bases and J dropped 5 bases, with 9 bases sitting between them. Here the CDR3 DNA reads TGTGCCAGCTCAGCTAGGGGGACTGAAGCTTTCTTT. Its translation: CASSARGTEAFF.

This clone has a handful of counts. The chain carries TRBV6-4 and TRBJ2-2; TRBD1 might be the D (6 bases). This CDR3 comprises 13 residues. Per germline, CDR1 MRHNA and CDR2 SNTAGT. With 3 bases removed from V and 4 bases from J, the gap between germline ends came to 6 bases. CDR3 in amino acids: CASSETGTGELFF. The CDR3 DNA reads TGTGCCAGCAGTGAGACAGGCACCGGGGAGCTGTTTTTT.

The chain is built from TRBV19 and TRBJ1-2, with 7 bases that match TRBD1. V trimming: 4 bases; J trimming: 0 bases; junction bases outside the gene matches: 11. This CDR3 is built from 17 residues. Germline V gives CDR1 LNHDA, CDR2 SQIVND (reference sequence). CDR3 sequence: CASSRVPYGTANYGYTF. The CDR3, as DNA: TGTGCCAGTAGTAGAGTCCCATACGGGACAGCTAACTATGGCTACACCTTC.

This clone has more than one count but fewer than ten. The CDR3, as DNA: TGTGCCAGCAGCTTAGATCTAGGGGGCTTCACTGAAGCTTTCTTT. Protein sequence: CASSLDLGGFTEAFF. The chain is built from TRBV11-2 and TRBJ1-1; 7 bases fit TRBD1. Germline CDR1 reads SGHAT; CDR2 reads FQNNGV. With 0 bases clipped from V and 4 bases from J, the junction kept 5 bases outside the gene matches. CDR3 length equals 15 residues.

Points on this clone: The identical CDR3 is also encoded by other nucleotide sequences in the sample. The chain couples TRBV5-4 to TRBJ1-2, with TRBD1 as a possible D gene (6 bases). Germline CDR1 and CDR2: SGHNT and YYREEE (reference sequence). The CDR3 has 13 residues. V lost 5 bases, J lost 4 bases, and 12 bases lay in between. The CDR3 protein is CASREQGSYGYTF. The DNA of the CDR3 is TGTGCCAGCAGAGAACAGGGCTCCTATGGCTACACCTTC.

The chain links TRBV11-3 to TRBJ2-3; the match to TRBD2 covers 12 bases. The CDR3 is 16 residues long. Germline V CDR1 and CDR2: SGHNT, YENEEA. Unmatched junction bases numbered 4, after V lost 4 bases and J lost 2 bases. DNA for the CDR3: TGTGCCAGCAGCTACGGACTAGCGGGGCACACAGATACGCAGTATTTT. Its protein is CASSYGLAGHTDTQYF.

This sequence joins TRBV27 and TRBJ2-7, with no clear D. In germline, CDR1 is MNHEY, CDR2 SMNVEV (reference sequence). The CDR3 runs to 13 residues. V shed 2 bases and J shed 3 bases, with 8 bases lying between them. In nucleotides, the CDR3 is TGTGCCAGCAGTTTAAACGGAGACTACGAGCAGTACTTC. Protein sequence: CASSLNGDYEQYF.

V is TRBV6-5 and J is TRBJ2-7; TRBD1 agrees at 8 bases. In germline, CDR1 is MNHEY, CDR2 SVGAGI. V was clipped by 2 bases and J by 1 base; unmatched bases: 7. This CDR3 has 16 residues. In DNA, the CDR3 is TGTGCCAGCAGTTACGCTGTGGGACAGGTATCCTACGAGCAGTACTTC. Protein sequence: CASSYAVGQVSYEQYF.

This clone is a singleton in its sample. The V and J genes are TRBV9 and TRBJ2-5, with 14 bases aligning to TRBD2. Germline trimming cut 4 bases from V and 1 base from J; bases unmatched to any gene: 3. Germline values: CDR1 SGDLS, CDR2 YYNGEE. This CDR3 spans 16 amino acids. The CDR3 sequence is CASSTGLAGVQETQYF. The CDR3 bases are TGTGCCAGCAGCACGGGACTAGCGGGGGTCCAAGAGACCCAGTACTTC. Complete variable domain (other parts from reference TRBV9 and TRBJ2-5): DSGVTQTPKHLITATGQRVTLRCSPRSGDLSVYWYQQSLDQGLQFLIQYYNGEERAKGNILERFSAQQFPDLHSELNLSSLELGDSALYFCASSTGLAGVQETQYFGPGTRLLVL.

The chain couples TRBV27 to TRBJ2-3; D is possibly TRBD2 (5 bases). The CDR3 has 13 amino acids. Germline V CDR1 and CDR2: MNHEY, SMNVEV (reference sequence). The germline V and J ends were trimmed by 6 bases and 6 bases, with 13 bases remaining between them. CDR3 in DNA: TGTGCCAGCAGCTCCCGGCCGGGGGATACGCAGTATTTT. It specifies CASSSRPGDTQYF.

The chain joins TRBV25-1 to TRBJ1-2, with 12 positions matching TRBD1. There are 17 residues in the CDR3. Germline V gives CDR1 MGHDK, CDR2 SYGVNS. The J segment lost 3 bases and the V segment lost 11 bases, leaving 16 bases of the junction unmatched. In nucleotides, the CDR3 is TGTGCCCCTCGTCAGGGGACAGGGGGCAATAGCGACTATGGCTACACCTTC. It translates to CAPRQGTGGNSDYGYTF.

CDR3 bases: TGTGCCAGTAGCCGGGACAGACAAGAGACCCAGTACTTC. Protein: CASSRDRQETQYF. The J gene is TRBJ2-5, the V gene TRBV19; 7 positions match TRBD1. The CDR3 extends over 13 amino acids. CDR1 is LNHDA and CDR2 is SQIVND in the germline V gene (reference sequence). V gave up 6 bases and J gave up 2 bases; unmatched junction bases: 3.

This clone was seen once. The V gene is TRBV11-2, the J gene TRBJ1-2; D is unclear. This CDR3 comprises 14 residues. Looked up from germline, CDR1 is SGHAT and CDR2 is FQNNGV. The V and J ends lost 1 base and 7 bases respectively, with 13 bases between them. The CDR3 DNA is TGTGCCAGCAGCTTAGTAATTCGGGGAGGTGGCTACACCTTC. This translates into CASSLVIRGGGYTF.

The chain recombines TRBV6-1 with TRBJ2-7; 7 bases match TRBD1. V was pared by 2 bases and J by 2 bases, with 6 bases of the junction left unmatched. CDR1 MNHNS and CDR2 SASEGT come from the germline V gene. The CDR3 totals 15 residues. Written as DNA, the CDR3 is TGTGCCAGCAGTGAACCGGGACAGCTAACCTACGAGCAGTACTTC. Encoded protein: CASSEPGQLTYEQYF.

The chain combines TRBV7-3 with TRBJ2-3; weak D call: TRBD1 (6 bases). This CDR3 is built from 14 residues. Germline V gives CDR1 SGHTA, CDR2 FQGTGA. Trimming left V 0 bases short and J 5 bases short, with 9 bases between. The CDR3 reads CASSLTPGVDTQYF. The CDR3 nucleotides are TGTGCCAGCAGCTTAACGCCAGGGGTAGATACGCAGTATTTT.

A word on this clone: Additional DNA sequences in this sample encode the identical CDR3. V is TRBV6-1 and J is TRBJ2-5, with D possibly matching TRBD2 (6 bases). Germline V gives CDR1 MNHNS, CDR2 SASEGT. This CDR3 has 13 amino acids. The germline V and J ends were trimmed by 4 bases and 3 bases, with 9 bases remaining between them. As DNA, the CDR3 is TGTGCCAGCAGTGCGGGGGTTGAAGAGACCCAGTACTTC. Amino acids: CASSAGVEETQYF.